These 10 T cell receptor beta chains originate from one sample sequenced in a study of cytomegalovirus exposure and HLA in healthy donors. 13 Jbeta primers and 60 Vbeta primers were used for the PCR. Repertoires were generated with immunoSEQ multiplex PCR, while TCRdb's copy carries only in-frame clones and drops some. The sample holds about 120,000 clones, around 74% seen once. The sample was PBMCs. The receptor set was obtained from a woman aged 18 to 35 in good health and CMV-seronegative.

V and J are TRBV28 and TRBJ2-1; 9 bases fit TRBD1. This CDR3 contains 15 residues. The germline CDR1 and CDR2 sequences are MDHEN and SYDVKM. With 5 bases clipped from V and 6 bases from J, the junction kept 8 bases outside the gene matches. The CDR3 coding sequence is TGTGCCAGCAGTCCCCCGGGACAGGGCAGCAATGAGCAGTTCTTC. Its translation: CASSPPGQGSNEQFF.

The gene calls are TRBV29-1 and TRBJ2-3; TRBD2 aligns across 8 bases. V gave up 6 bases and J gave up 2 bases; unmatched junction bases: 4. The CDR3 sequence is 13 residues long. The germline CDR1 and CDR2 sequences are SQVTM and ANQGSEA. Written as DNA, the CDR3 is TGCAGCGTCGTTAGCGGGAACACAGATACGCAGTATTTT. Protein: CSVVSGNTDTQYF.

This rearrangement joins TRBV6-1 to TRBJ1-2; tentatively, D is TRBD1 (5 bases). The ends were cut back, 1 base at V and 7 bases at J, with 13 bases in the middle. The CDR3 has 14 residues. Per germline, CDR1 MNHNS and CDR2 SASEGT. CDR3 nucleotides: TGTGCCAGCAGTGAAGAGGCAGGGATGGGTGGCTACACCTTC. Translating gives CASSEEAGMGGYTF.

The rearrangement uses TRBV19 and TRBJ2-7; D may be TRBD1 (6 bases). The V and J ends lost 5 bases and 4 bases respectively, with 12 bases between them. Germline V gene lookup returns CDR1 LNHDA and CDR2 SQIVND (reference sequence). The CDR3 length is 13 residues. The CDR3 coding sequence is TGTGCCAGTAGTTTGGGACACACTTACGAGCAGTACTTC. It yields the protein CASSLGHTYEQYF.

This chain uses TRBV4-2 with TRBJ1-1; 9 bases fit TRBD1. The CDR3 covers 16 residues. Germline values: CDR1 LGHNA, CDR2 YNFKEQ. The V gene end was trimmed by 3 bases and the J gene end by 2 bases; junction bases not matched to a gene: 7. CDR3 residues: CASSQKPQGANTEAFF. CDR3 nucleotides: TGTGCCAGCAGCCAGAAGCCACAGGGGGCAAACACTGAAGCTTTCTTT.

In this sample, this clone turned up a few times. The gene calls are TRBV27 and TRBJ2-1, with TRBD1 matching over 8 bases. With V trimmed by 5 bases and J by 9 bases, 9 bases remained unmatched. The CDR3 sequence is 14 residues long. CDR1 is MNHEY and CDR2 is SMNVEV in the germline V gene (reference sequence). This CDR3 is CASSERTGWGEQFF. CDR3 in DNA: TGTGCCAGCAGTGAACGGACAGGGTGGGGTGAGCAGTTCTTC.

This chain joins TRBV7-9 and TRBJ1-1; TRBD1 might be the D (5 bases). The CDR3 runs 15 residues. Germline CDR1 SEHNR, CDR2 FQNEAQ (reference sequence). Trimming took 1 base from V and 4 from J, leaving 13 bases between them. The DNA for the CDR3 is TGTGCCAGCAGCTTAGGCGAGTCAGGGCGCACTGAAGCTTTCTTT. As protein: CASSLGESGRTEAFF.

This chain joins TRBV11-2 and TRBJ2-1, with D maybe TRBD1 (6 bases). CDR1 SGHAT and CDR2 FQNNGV come from the germline V gene. V gave up 6 bases and J gave up 0 bases, with 12 bases separating them. This CDR3 contains 15 residues. Written as DNA, the CDR3 is TGTGCCAGCAGAGGGGGAGCGAGCTCCTACAATGAGCAGTTCTTC. This encodes CASRGGASSYNEQFF.

The chain recombines TRBV6-5 with TRBJ1-1, with 11 nucleotides matching TRBD1. The V gene's germline CDR1 is MNHEY and CDR2 SVGAGI. The CDR3 is made up of 13 amino acids. V lost 5 bases, J lost 8 bases, and 4 bases stayed unmatched. CDR3 sequence (DNA): TGTGCCAGCAGTGAATGGACAGGGGGCGAAGCTTTCTTT. It translates to CASSEWTGGEAFF.

A single count supports this clone. The J gene is TRBJ2-4, the V gene TRBV29-1, with D possibly being TRBD1 (6 bases). Looked up from germline, CDR1 is SQVTM and CDR2 is ANQGSEA. With 4 bases removed from V and 6 bases from J, the gap between germline ends came to 7 bases. This CDR3 has 11 amino acids. The CDR3 sequence is CSVAQGNIQYF. The CDR3 DNA follows: TGCAGCGTTGCACAGGGAAACATTCAGTACTTC.